One and the same sample provided the 10 T cell receptor beta chains below, sequenced in a study of blood T cell repertoires in COVID-19 (dated by TCRdb to the early 2020s). Library preparation was by the immunoSEQ multiplex PCR assay. TCRdb took over this immuneACCESS table, retaining in-frame rearrangements with V and J assigned. Such tables are incomplete; in checked studies, under half of the missing clones stem from an unresolved V gene, and the remainder is unexplained. The table for this sample lists approximately 280,000 clones; 70% to 90% of them were counted only once. Over 2% of the sample is held by the ten biggest clonotypes. The specimen was peripheral blood. The receptors originated from a woman aged 25 to 39 who had recovered from COVID-19.

V gene TRBV11-2 combines with J gene TRBJ1-1; D unresolved. The CDR3 length is 15 residues. Germline V gene data show CDR1 as SGHAT and CDR2 as FQNNGV. The V and J ends lost 4 bases and 1 base respectively, with 13 bases between them. The CDR3: CASSSPRRANTEAFF. The CDR3 DNA sequence: TGTGCCAGCAGCTCTCCTAGACGAGCGAACACTGAAGCTTTCTTT.

V and J are TRBV2 and TRBJ2-7, with 7 nucleotides matching TRBD1. Germline trimming cut 6 bases from V and 0 bases from J; bases unmatched to any gene: 5. Per germline, CDR1 SNHLY and CDR2 FYNNEI. There are 14 residues in the CDR3. The DNA of the CDR3 is TGTGCCAGCAGGGCCGGGACAGACTCCTACGAGCAGTACTTC. Translating it yields CASRAGTDSYEQYF.

This rearrangement joins TRBV2 to TRBJ2-3, with 13 positions matching TRBD2. The CDR3 totals 21 residues. Germline trimming cut 8 bases from V and 0 bases from J; bases unmatched to any gene: 20. Germline V gene lookup returns CDR1 SNHLY and CDR2 FYNNEI. CDR3 nucleotides: TGTGCCAGCTGGGCCCCGGACTTAACTAGCGGGAGGGCCGGTAGCACAGATACGCAGTATTTT. It codes for CASWAPDLTSGRAGSTDTQYF.

The gene calls are TRBV29-1 and TRBJ2-1; 8 bases line up with TRBD2. From germline, CDR1 is SQVTM and CDR2 ANQGSEA. J gave up 4 bases and V 8 bases, and 7 bases lay outside the gene matches. The CDR3 has 13 amino acids. The CDR3 reads CSIWERGYNEQFF. CDR3 nucleotides: TGCAGCATTTGGGAGCGGGGGTACAATGAGCAGTTCTTC.

V usage is TRBV6-2 or TRBV6-3 and J usage is TRBJ2-7, with 10 bases aligning to TRBD1. This CDR3 contains 16 residues. Germline trimming cut 2 bases from V and 2 bases from J; bases unmatched to any gene: 6. From germline, CDR1 is MNHEY and CDR2 SVGEGT. The CDR3 DNA reads as TGTGCCAGCAGTTACGGGGACAGGGGAGGCCCCTACGAGCAGTACTTC. It translates to CASSYGDRGGPYEQYF.

The count of this clone is one. CDR3 region: CASSYLAAYNEQFF. The DNA of the CDR3 is TGTGCCAGCAGTTATCTAGCGGCCTACAATGAGCAGTTCTTC. The rearrangement joins TRBV6-5 to TRBJ2-1; TRBD2 agrees at 7 bases. This CDR3 is 14 amino acids long. Germline CDR1 MNHEY, CDR2 SVGAGI. V lost 3 bases, J lost 2 bases, and 1 base stayed unmatched.

The V call is TRBV7-6, the J call TRBJ1-1, with TRBD1 as a possible D gene (5 bases). The CDR3 length is 15 residues. Germline loops: CDR1 SGHVS, CDR2 FNYEAQ. Between the trimmed V and J ends, which lost 4 bases and 1 base, there was a span of 13 bases. The CDR3 DNA is TGTGCCAGCAGCTCGGGGGAGTGGGGGAACACTGAAGCTTTCTTT. Its translation is CASSSGEWGNTEAFF.

This clone was picked up a small number of times. The chain carries TRBV11-2 and TRBJ1-6; D is possibly TRBD1 (6 bases). Germline V CDR1 and CDR2: SGHAT, FQNNGV. The CDR3 is made up of 15 amino acids. The ends were cut back, 4 bases at V and 9 bases at J, with 16 bases in the middle. CDR3 coding DNA: TGTGCCAGCAGCTCGCTGGGACAAGAAGGTTCACCCCTCCACTTT. The encoded protein is CASSSLGQEGSPLHF.

The chain links TRBV12-3 or TRBV12-4 to TRBJ1-2; 8 positions agree with TRBD1. The V segment lost 2 bases and the J segment 5 bases; nucleotides outside the gene matches: 1. The CDR3 loop spans 13 amino acids. This CDR3 is CASSLRDRYGYTF. In DNA form, the CDR3 reads TGTGCCAGCAGTTTAAGGGACAGGTATGGCTACACCTTC.

The chain couples TRBV4-3 to TRBJ2-2; the D gene is possibly TRBD2 (7 bases). V lost 4 bases and J 6 bases, leaving 15 bases between the germline ends. The germline V gene has CDR1 LGHNA and CDR2 YSLEER. This CDR3 has 15 amino acids. The CDR3 is CASSLEGGEAGELFF. CDR3 bases: TGCGCCAGCAGCCTAGAAGGGGGGGAGGCCGGGGAGCTGTTTTTT.